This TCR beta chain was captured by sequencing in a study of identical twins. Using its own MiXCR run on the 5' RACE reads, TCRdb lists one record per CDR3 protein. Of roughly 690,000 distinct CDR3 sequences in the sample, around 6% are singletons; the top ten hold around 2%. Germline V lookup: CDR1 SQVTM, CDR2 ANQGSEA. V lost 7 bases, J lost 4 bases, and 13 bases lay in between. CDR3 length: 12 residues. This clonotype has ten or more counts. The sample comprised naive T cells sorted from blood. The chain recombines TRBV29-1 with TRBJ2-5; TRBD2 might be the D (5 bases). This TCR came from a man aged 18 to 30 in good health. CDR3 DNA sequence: TGCAGCGGAGTAGGACGGGGAGAGACCCAGTACTTC. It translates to CSGVGRGETQYF.